The clone carrying this TCR beta chain was counted a few times. What it recognizes is unknown. The sample belongs to a study of blood T cells in healthy people across ages. A second PCR, run for 7 to 11 cycles, used a sample-barcoded 5' primer plus a J-beta primer mix. One entry per CDR3 protein, called by TCRdb with MiXCR from the 5' RACE reads. The sample has 1,500,000 or so distinct CDR3 sequences, 55% to 75% seen once. Overall study results and limits: Comparison with aged donors showed that long-lived donors had more naive CD4+ cells and higher diversity.

The specimen was blood. The TCR sequence derives from a man younger than 30 in good health.

Written as DNA, the CDR3 is TGCAGTGCTAGTCTCCAAGATACGCAGTATTTT. Protein sequence: CSASLQDTQYF. The chain couples TRBV20-1 to TRBJ2-3, with unresolved D. The CDR3 covers 11 residues. The V gene's germline CDR1 is DFQATT and CDR2 SNEGSKA (reference sequence). V lost 3 bases, J lost 5 bases, and 6 bases lay in between.